This entry lists 16 T cell receptor beta chains sequenced from one sample in a study of shared clonotypes between healthy human individuals. Only in-frame clones appear in the TCRdb table, and some are missing; sequencing was by immunoSEQ multiplex PCR. The sample holds around 95,000 clones, approximately 61% seen once. The sample consisted of memory CD8+ T cells sorted from blood. Specified subset: CD45RO+ cells pooled with CCR7-negative TemRA cells. The receptor source for this set is a man aged 30 to 39 in good health.

This clone was counted a few times. The rearrangement uses TRBV28 and TRBJ2-7; D is undetermined. Germline assignment: CDR1 MDHEN and CDR2 SYDVKM. Trimming removed 8 bases at V and 2 bases at J, with 7 bases between. The CDR3 sequence is 11 residues long. CDR3 nucleotide sequence: TGTGCCAGCGCTCGTGCCTACGAGCAGTACTTC. This translates into CASARAYEQYF.

The chain employs TRBV27 and TRBJ1-5; D is unclear. The CDR3 sequence is 14 residues long. CDR1 and CDR2 from the germline V gene are MNHEY and SMNVEV (reference sequence). Trimming stripped 3 bases from V and 0 bases from J, with 6 bases between. The CDR3 loop reads CASSFGRSNQPQHF. The CDR3 region has the DNA TGTGCCAGCAGTTTCGGGCGTAGCAATCAGCCCCAGCATTTT.

This chain links TRBV28 with TRBJ2-7; D is possibly TRBD1 or TRBD2 (5 bases each). This CDR3 comprises 12 residues. CDR1 is MDHEN and CDR2 is SYDVKM in the germline V gene. The V and J ends lost 9 bases and 2 bases respectively, with 11 bases between them. The CDR3 loop reads CASTGGAYEQYF. CDR3 coding DNA: TGTGCCAGTACAGGAGGAGCCTACGAGCAGTACTTC.

Notes on this clone: Other DNA sequences in this sample translate to the same CDR3. The rearrangement joins TRBV6-5 to TRBJ1-5, with no clear D. CDR1 and CDR2 (germline): MNHEY, SVGAGI. V was pared by 6 bases and J by 4 bases, with 13 bases between. The CDR3 contains 14 residues. This CDR3 reads CASRGGQANQPQHF. The DNA of the CDR3 is TGTGCCAGCAGAGGAGGGCAGGCTAATCAGCCCCAGCATTTT.

This chain uses TRBV13 with TRBJ2-7; 9 nucleotides align to TRBD2. From germline, CDR1 is PRHDT and CDR2 FYEKMQ (reference sequence). This CDR3 contains 16 residues. V trimming: 1 base; J trimming: 2 bases; junction bases outside the gene matches: 6. CDR3 protein: CASSLVVAGGTYEQYF. CDR3 DNA: TGTGCCAGCAGCTTAGTGGTGGCGGGAGGGACCTACGAGCAGTACTTC.

The chain employs TRBV29-1 and TRBJ2-1; maybe TRBD2 (6 bases). Germline V gives CDR1 SQVTM, CDR2 ANQGSEA. This CDR3 spans 14 amino acids. The germline V and J ends were trimmed by 1 base and 6 bases, with 13 bases remaining between them. The DNA for the CDR3 is TGCAGCGTTGAAGTAGTCGGGAGAGGCAATGAGCAGTTCTTC. It translates to CSVEVVGRGNEQFF.

The chain links TRBV28 to TRBJ2-1; TRBD2 agrees at 10 bases. Germline CDR1 is MDHEN and CDR2 is SYDVKM. This CDR3 spans 19 amino acids. J gave up 12 bases and V 3 bases, and 23 bases lay outside the gene matches. The CDR3 sequence is CASSFSSTRTLAGEGGQFF. The CDR3 DNA reads as TGTGCCAGCAGTTTCAGCAGCACACGAACGCTAGCGGGAGAAGGAGGGCAGTTCTTC.

J is TRBJ2-7 and V is TRBV6-5; D not resolved. Germline V gene data show CDR1 as MNHEY and CDR2 as SVGAGI. There are 13 residues in the CDR3. Trimming removed 0 bases at V and 0 bases at J, with 3 bases between. The DNA of the CDR3 is TGTGCCAGCAGTTACTCGGACTCCTACGAGCAGTACTTC. Translated: CASSYSDSYEQYF.

The V call is TRBV2, the J call TRBJ1-3; D not certain. There are 13 residues in the CDR3. Germline V CDR1 and CDR2: SNHLY, FYNNEI. Trimming pared 7 bases from V and 0 bases from J, leaving 7 bases between. DNA of the CDR3: TGTGCCAGCACCCGGAGCTCTGGAAACACCATATATTTT. It translates to CASTRSSGNTIYF.

This chain links TRBV2 with TRBJ2-3; no clear D. Trimming took 3 bases from V and 3 from J, leaving 10 bases between them. CDR3 length: 14 amino acids. CDR1 is SNHLY and CDR2 is FYNNEI in the germline V gene. CDR3 sequence (DNA): TGTGCCAGCAGTGAGATAGCCGGGACAGATACGCAGTATTTT. It is translated as CASSEIAGTDTQYF.

V is TRBV11-1 and J is TRBJ2-5; the D call may be TRBD1 or TRBD2 (6 bases each). The CDR3 consists of 15 residues. Trimming took 3 bases from V and 4 from J, leaving 15 bases between them. Germline V gene data show CDR1 as SGHAT and CDR2 as FQDESV (reference sequence). CDR3 sequence reads: CASSFTAEGGETQYF. For the CDR3, the DNA is TGTGCCAGCAGCTTTACCGCGGAGGGGGGAGAGACCCAGTACTTC.

Only one count was recorded for this clone. The CDR3 DNA reads TGTGCCAGAGGGACTAGCGGGGTCTCCACAGATACGCAGTATTTT. It specifies CARGTSGVSTDTQYF. The V and J genes are TRBV2 and TRBJ2-3, with 13 bases lining up with TRBD2. There are 15 residues in the CDR3. Germline CDR1 SNHLY, CDR2 FYNNEI. V lost 9 bases and J lost 2; bases outside the gene matches: 5.

This clone has more than one count but fewer than ten. This chain connects TRBV6-5 to TRBJ2-2; possible D gene TRBD2, 6 bases. Germline V gene data show CDR1 as MNHEY and CDR2 as SVGAGI. V lost 8 bases to trimming and J lost 4 bases, with 17 bases between them. The CDR3 length is 15 residues. CDR3 protein: CASGLLGLGTGELFF. The CDR3 coding sequence is TGTGCCAGCGGACTACTAGGCCTCGGCACCGGGGAGCTGTTTTTT.

The V gene is TRBV29-1, the J gene TRBJ2-5, with 12 nucleotides matching TRBD2. The CDR3 runs 20 residues. V lost 2 bases to trimming and J lost 4 bases; unmatched junction nucleotides: 20. The germline CDR1 and CDR2 sequences are SQVTM and ANQGSEA. CDR3 DNA sequence: TGCAGCGTTGAAATAGGGCTGGGGCTAGCGGGAGGGCTCTGGCTAGAGACCCAGTACTTC. The encoded protein is CSVEIGLGLAGGLWLETQYF.

The sample holds many counts of this clone. The J gene is TRBJ1-4, the V gene TRBV29-1; 10 bases are a match to TRBD1. The V gene end was trimmed by 5 bases and the J gene end by 8 bases; junction bases not matched to a gene: 5. The CDR3 length is 13 residues. Germline V gene data show CDR1 as SQVTM and CDR2 as ANQGSEA. This chain's CDR3 is CSVNTGQGEKLFF. In DNA, the CDR3 is TGCAGCGTTAACACGGGACAGGGGGAAAAACTGTTTTTT.

The chain combines TRBV6-5 with TRBJ2-1; the D gene is possibly TRBD2 (6 bases). Trimming cost V 5 bases and J 4 bases, with 12 bases left between them. Germline V gene lookup returns CDR1 MNHEY and CDR2 SVGAGI. The CDR3 is 14 amino acids. The CDR3 here is CASSTQAGYNEQFF. CDR3 bases: TGTGCCAGCAGTACGCAGGCGGGGTACAATGAGCAGTTCTTC.